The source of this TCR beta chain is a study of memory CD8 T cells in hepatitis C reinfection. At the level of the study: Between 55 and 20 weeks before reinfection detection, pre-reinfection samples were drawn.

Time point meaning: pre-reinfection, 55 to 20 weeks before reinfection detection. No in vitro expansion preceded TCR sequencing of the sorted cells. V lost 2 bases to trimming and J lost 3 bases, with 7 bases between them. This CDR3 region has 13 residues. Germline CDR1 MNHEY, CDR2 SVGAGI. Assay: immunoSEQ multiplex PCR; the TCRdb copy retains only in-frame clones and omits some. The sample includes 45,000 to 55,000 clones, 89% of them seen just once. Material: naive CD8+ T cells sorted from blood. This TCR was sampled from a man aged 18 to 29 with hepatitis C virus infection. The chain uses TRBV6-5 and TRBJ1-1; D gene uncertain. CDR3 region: CASSYRGYTEAFF. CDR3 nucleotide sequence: TGTGCCAGCAGTTACCGGGGTTACACTGAAGCTTTCTTT.